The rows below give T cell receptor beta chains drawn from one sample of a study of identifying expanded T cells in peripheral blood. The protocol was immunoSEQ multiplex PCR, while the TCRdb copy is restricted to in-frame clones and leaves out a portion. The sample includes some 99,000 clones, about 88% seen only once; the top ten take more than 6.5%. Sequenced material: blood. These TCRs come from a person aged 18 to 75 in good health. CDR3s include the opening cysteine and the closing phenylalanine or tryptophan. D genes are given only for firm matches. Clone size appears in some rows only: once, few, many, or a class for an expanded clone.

CDR3aa: CASSAKIAGAQETQYF
CDR3nt: TGTGCCAGCAGTGCCAAGATAGCGGGGGCTCAAGAGACCCAGTACTTC
d_gene: TRBD2
j_gene: TRBJ2-5
abundance: NA
v_gene: TRBV5-4

CDR3aa: CASNARGAGDEAFF
CDR3nt: TGTGCCAGCAATGCGCGGGGGGCGGGTGATGAAGCTTTCTTT
d_gene: NA
j_gene: TRBJ1-1
abundance: NA
v_gene: TRBV2

CDR3aa: CASSLGGQPDTQYF
CDR3nt: TGTGCCAGCAGCTTAGGGGGACAACCAGATACGCAGTATTTT
d_gene: NA
j_gene: TRBJ2-3
abundance: once
v_gene: TRBV7-7

CDR3aa: CASSAGAGSKNIQYF
CDR3nt: TGTGCCAGCAGCGCTGGGGCAGGGTCCAAAAACATTCAGTACTTC
d_gene: NA
j_gene: TRBJ2-4
abundance: NA
v_gene: TRBV9

CDR3aa: CASSLLLDNEQFF
CDR3nt: TGTGCCAGCAGCTTATTACTAGACAATGAGCAGTTCTTC
d_gene: NA
j_gene: TRBJ2-1
abundance: NA
v_gene: TRBV7-3

CDR3aa: CASMGRYSGANVLTF
CDR3nt: TGTGCCAGCATGGGGCGTTACTCTGGGGCCAACGTCCTGACTTTC
d_gene: NA
j_gene: TRBJ2-6
abundance: NA
v_gene: TRBV9

CDR3aa: CASLEDRGGNTEAFF
CDR3nt: TGTGCCAGCCTAGAGGACAGGGGGGGAAACACTGAAGCTTTCTTT
d_gene: TRBD1
j_gene: TRBJ1-1
abundance: few
v_gene: TRBV2

CDR3aa: CASSPLAGGYEQYF
CDR3nt: TGTGCCAGCAGTCCCTTAGCGGGAGGCTACGAGCAGTACTTC
d_gene: TRBD2
j_gene: TRBJ2-7
abundance: NA
v_gene: TRBV28

CDR3aa: CASSLGNLGTQYF
CDR3nt: TGTGCCAGCAGCTTAGGCAATTTGGGGACCCAGTACTTC
d_gene: NA
j_gene: TRBJ2-5
abundance: NA
v_gene: TRBV7-6

CDR3aa: CASSMTAPYEQYF
CDR3nt: TGTGCCAGCAGCATGACAGCTCCCTACGAGCAGTACTTC
d_gene: NA
j_gene: TRBJ2-7
abundance: NA
v_gene: TRBV5-6

CDR3aa: CASRADPGTSGNTIYF
CDR3nt: TGTGCCAGCAGGGCCGACCCAGGGACCTCTGGAAACACCATATATTTT
d_gene: NA
j_gene: TRBJ1-3
abundance: NA
v_gene: TRBV9

CDR3aa: CASSSGHWASGELFF
CDR3nt: TGTGCCAGTAGTAGCGGACATTGGGCCTCCGGGGAGCTGTTTTTT
d_gene: NA
j_gene: TRBJ2-2
abundance: few
v_gene: TRBV19

CDR3aa: CASSLGTYNEQFF
CDR3nt: TGTGCCAGCAGCTTGGGGACCTACAATGAGCAGTTCTTC
d_gene: NA
j_gene: TRBJ2-1
abundance: once
v_gene: TRBV7-7

CDR3aa: CASSSSDRGPTEAFF
CDR3nt: TGTGCCAGCAGCTCCAGCGACAGGGGGCCTACTGAAGCTTTCTTT
d_gene: TRBD1
j_gene: TRBJ1-1
abundance: NA
v_gene: TRBV7-3

CDR3aa: CAWRTSGGTGELFF
CDR3nt: TGTGCCTGGAGGACTAGCGGGGGCACCGGGGAGCTGTTTTTT
d_gene: TRBD2
j_gene: TRBJ2-2
abundance: NA
v_gene: TRBV30

CDR3aa: CASSPTASNTGELFF
CDR3nt: TGTGCCAGCAGCCCGACAGCTTCGAACACCGGGGAGCTGTTTTTT
d_gene: NA
j_gene: TRBJ2-2
abundance: NA
v_gene: TRBV5-6

CDR3aa: CASSPYRRGSSYEQYF
CDR3nt: TGTGCCAGCAGCCCATATCGAAGGGGAAGCTCCTACGAGCAGTACTTC
d_gene: NA
j_gene: TRBJ2-7
abundance: NA
v_gene: TRBV5-4

CDR3aa: CAGSRGTFSSYEQYF
CDR3nt: TGTGCCGGCAGTCGCGGGACTTTCAGCTCCTACGAGCAGTACTTC
d_gene: NA
j_gene: TRBJ2-7
abundance: NA
v_gene: TRBV6-5

CDR3aa: CASSLAHWGLDGYTF
CDR3nt: TGTGCCAGCAGCTTGGCCCACTGGGGGTTGGATGGCTACACCTTC
d_gene: NA
j_gene: TRBJ1-2
abundance: NA
v_gene: TRBV5-5

CDR3aa: CASSYPGQGDEQFF
CDR3nt: TGTGCCAGCAGCTACCCGGGACAGGGGGATGAGCAGTTCTTC
d_gene: TRBD1
j_gene: TRBJ2-1
abundance: NA
v_gene: TRBV6-1

CDR3aa: CASSSDSSTDTQYF
CDR3nt: TGCGCCAGCAGCTCAGACTCGAGCACAGATACGCAGTATTTT
d_gene: NA
j_gene: TRBJ2-3
abundance: NA
v_gene: TRBV4-1

CDR3aa: CASSFLGDREQFF
CDR3nt: TGTGCCAGCAGCTTCTTGGGGGACAGGGAGCAGTTCTTC
d_gene: TRBD1
j_gene: TRBJ2-1
abundance: NA
v_gene: TRBV9

CDR3aa: CASSLVLANTEAFF
CDR3nt: TGCGCCAGCAGTCTTGTATTGGCGAACACTGAAGCTTTCTTT
d_gene: NA
j_gene: TRBJ1-1
abundance: NA
v_gene: TRBV5-1

CDR3aa: CASCGDRDQRAKNIQYF
CDR3nt: TGCGCCAGTTGCGGGGACAGGGATCAGAGGGCCAAAAACATTCAGTACTTC
d_gene: TRBD1
j_gene: TRBJ2-4
abundance: NA
v_gene: TRBV23-1

CDR3aa: CASSMASQPGTEAFF
CDR3nt: TGTGCCAGTAGTATGGCCTCACAACCGGGCACTGAAGCTTTCTTT
d_gene: NA
j_gene: TRBJ1-1
abundance: NA
v_gene: TRBV19

CDR3aa: CSVVVQGAPADTQYF
CDR3nt: TGCAGCGTTGTTGTACAGGGGGCGCCGGCAGATACGCAGTATTTT
d_gene: TRBD1
j_gene: TRBJ2-3
abundance: NA
v_gene: TRBV29-1

CDR3aa: CASSPRPGTRSTDTQYF
CDR3nt: TGTGCCAGCTCACCACGTCCCGGGACTAGGAGCACAGATACGCAGTATTTT
d_gene: TRBD2
j_gene: TRBJ2-3
abundance: NA
v_gene: TRBV18

CDR3aa: CASSEGQGAEQYF
CDR3nt: TGTGCCAGCAGTGAAGGACAGGGGGCCGAGCAGTACTTC
d_gene: TRBD1
j_gene: TRBJ2-7
abundance: NA
v_gene: TRBV2

CDR3aa: CSVEGYTEAFF
CDR3nt: TGCAGCGTTGAAGGGTACACTGAAGCTTTCTTT
d_gene: NA
j_gene: TRBJ1-1
abundance: few
v_gene: TRBV29-1

CDR3aa: CARHPGQGGSGYTF
CDR3nt: TGTGCCAGGCATCCGGGACAGGGAGGGAGTGGCTACACCTTC
d_gene: TRBD1
j_gene: TRBJ1-2
abundance: NA
v_gene: TRBV2

CDR3aa: CASSIQAGPYNEQFF
CDR3nt: TGTGCCAGTAGTATCCAAGCGGGGCCGTACAATGAGCAGTTCTTC
d_gene: TRBD2
j_gene: TRBJ2-1
abundance: NA
v_gene: TRBV19

CDR3aa: CASSENTVANYGYTF
CDR3nt: TGTGCCAGCAGTGAAAATACAGTAGCTAACTATGGCTACACCTTC
d_gene: NA
j_gene: TRBJ1-2
abundance: NA
v_gene: TRBV2